This T cell receptor (beta chain) was found in a study of blood T cell repertoires in COVID-19. Study at large: Specimens from acute and convalescent COVID-19 originated in the United States, Italy and Spain.

Trimming pared 6 bases from V and 6 bases from J, leaving 12 bases between. The CDR3 is 12 residues long. Germline values: CDR1 LNHDA, CDR2 SQIVND (reference sequence). In the original workflow: Researchers report that nucleated cell counts were estimated from reference gene primer amplification. Sequencing was performed with immunoSEQ multiplex PCR; in TCRdb, only in-frame clones are kept and a portion is missing. Clonal size and the V and J genes are those of that table, whereas D and trimming came from the DNA. The table lists around 62,000 clones, 80% to 85% of them singletons. In its sample, this clone was seen a few times.

The sample was peripheral blood. This rearrangement joins TRBV19 to TRBJ2-7; weak D call: TRBD1 (6 bases). The origin of this receptor is a man over 45 with active COVID-19. The chain's CDR3 is CASSPLGGEQYF. For the CDR3, the DNA is TGTGCCAGTAGCCCACTAGGGGGCGAGCAGTACTTC.